The clone carrying this TCR beta chain was found many times. Its antigen is still unknown. This sample was included in a study of T cell repertoires in cytomegalovirus infection. CDR3 length: 14 residues. V was pared by 0 bases and J by 4 bases, with 9 bases between. Germline CDR1 reads SEHNR; CDR2 reads FQNEAQ (reference sequence). MiXCR, applied by TCRdb to the reads, yields one record per CDR3 protein. Of 650,000 to 900,000 distinct CDR3 sequences in the sample, under 35% are singletons; the top ten hold about 12%. The sample consisted of cultured CD8+ T cells from PBMCs, taken from culture after CMV antigen stimulation. The TCR originated in a human donor in good health (CMV status not recorded). Some clones in this sample may be carry-over from other donors' samples. The genes are TRBV7-9 and TRBJ2-5, with D uncertain. The CDR3 sequence: CASSLARLIETQYF. In DNA form, the CDR3 reads TGTGCCAGCAGCTTAGCAAGATTAATAGAGACCCAGTACTTC. The full variable domain, in which reference TRBV7-9 and TRBJ2-5 provide the parts outside the CDR3, is DTGVSQNPRHKITKRGQNVTFRCDPISEHNRLYWYRQTLGQGPEFLTYFQNEAQLEKSRLLSDRFSAERPKGSFSTLEIQRTEQGDSAMYLCASSLARLIETQYFGPGTRLLVL.